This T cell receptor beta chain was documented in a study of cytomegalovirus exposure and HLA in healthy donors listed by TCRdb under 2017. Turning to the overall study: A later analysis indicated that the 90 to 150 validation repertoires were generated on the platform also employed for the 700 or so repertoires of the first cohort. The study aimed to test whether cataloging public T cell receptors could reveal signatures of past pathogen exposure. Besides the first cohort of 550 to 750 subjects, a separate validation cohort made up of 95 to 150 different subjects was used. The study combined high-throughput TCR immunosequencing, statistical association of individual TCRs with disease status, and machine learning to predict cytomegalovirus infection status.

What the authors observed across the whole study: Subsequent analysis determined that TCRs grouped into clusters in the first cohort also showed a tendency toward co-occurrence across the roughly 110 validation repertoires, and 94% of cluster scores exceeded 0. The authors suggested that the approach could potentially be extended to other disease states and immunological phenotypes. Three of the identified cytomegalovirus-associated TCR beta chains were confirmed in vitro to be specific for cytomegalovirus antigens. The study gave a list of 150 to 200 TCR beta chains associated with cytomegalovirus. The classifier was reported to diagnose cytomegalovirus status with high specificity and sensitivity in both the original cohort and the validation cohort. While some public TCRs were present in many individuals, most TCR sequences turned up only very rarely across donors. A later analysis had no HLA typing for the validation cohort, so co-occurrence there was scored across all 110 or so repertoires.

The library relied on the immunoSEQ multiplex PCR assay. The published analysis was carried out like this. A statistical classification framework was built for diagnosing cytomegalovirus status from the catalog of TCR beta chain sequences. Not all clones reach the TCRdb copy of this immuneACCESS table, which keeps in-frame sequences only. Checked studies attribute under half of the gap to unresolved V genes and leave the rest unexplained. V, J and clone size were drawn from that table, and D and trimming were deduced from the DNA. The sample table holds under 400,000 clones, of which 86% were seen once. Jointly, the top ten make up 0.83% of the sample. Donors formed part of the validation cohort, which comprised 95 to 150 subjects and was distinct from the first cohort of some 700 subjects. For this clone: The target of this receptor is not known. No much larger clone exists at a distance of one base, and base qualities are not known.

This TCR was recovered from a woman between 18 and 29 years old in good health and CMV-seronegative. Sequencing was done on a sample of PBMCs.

The DNA sequence is given as TGCGCCAGCAGCCAGCCCGGGACTAGGAACAATGAGCAGTTCTTC. This gives the protein CASSQPGTRNNEQFF. Recombination joined TRBV5-1 with TRBJ2-1, and TRBD2 matches 8 of the central bases. From the cysteine through the phenylalanine, the CDR3 covers 15 amino acids. CDR3 DNA is the only sequence kept; it has 45 bases, read in frame from the first base. V is cut back by 4 bases and J by 5 bases, with 8 bases in the junction unmatched. CDR1 is given as SGHRS and CDR2 as YFSETQ, both from the germline V gene.